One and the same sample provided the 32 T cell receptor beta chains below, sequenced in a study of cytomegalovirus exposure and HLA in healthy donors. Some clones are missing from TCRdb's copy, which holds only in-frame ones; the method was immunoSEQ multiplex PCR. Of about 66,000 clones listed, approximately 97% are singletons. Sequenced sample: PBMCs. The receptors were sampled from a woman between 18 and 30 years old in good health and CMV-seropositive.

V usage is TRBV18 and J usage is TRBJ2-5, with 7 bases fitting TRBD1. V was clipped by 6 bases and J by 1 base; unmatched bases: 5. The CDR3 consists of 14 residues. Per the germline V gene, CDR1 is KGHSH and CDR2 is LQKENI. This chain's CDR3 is CASSPTGPQETQYF. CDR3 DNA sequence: TGTGCCAGCTCGCCGACAGGGCCCCAAGAGACCCAGTACTTC.

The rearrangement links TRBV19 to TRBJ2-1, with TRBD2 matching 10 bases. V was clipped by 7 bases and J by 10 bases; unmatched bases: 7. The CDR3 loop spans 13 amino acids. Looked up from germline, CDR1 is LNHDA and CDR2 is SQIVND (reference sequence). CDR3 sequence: CASNSGRALEQFF. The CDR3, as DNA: TGTGCCAGTAACAGCGGGAGGGCCTTAGAGCAGTTCTTC.

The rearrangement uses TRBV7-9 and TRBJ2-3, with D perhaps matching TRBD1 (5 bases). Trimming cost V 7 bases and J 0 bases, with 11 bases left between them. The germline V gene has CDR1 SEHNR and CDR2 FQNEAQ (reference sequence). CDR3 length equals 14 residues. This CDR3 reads CASTRQSSTDTQYF. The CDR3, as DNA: TGTGCCAGCACCCGACAGTCTAGCACAGATACGCAGTATTTT. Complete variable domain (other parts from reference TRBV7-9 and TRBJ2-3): DTGVSQNPRHKITKRGQNVTFRCDPISEHNRLYWYRQTLGQGPEFLTYFQNEAQLEKSRLLSDRFSAERPKGSFSTLEIQRTEQGDSAMYLCASTRQSSTDTQYFGPGTRLTVL.

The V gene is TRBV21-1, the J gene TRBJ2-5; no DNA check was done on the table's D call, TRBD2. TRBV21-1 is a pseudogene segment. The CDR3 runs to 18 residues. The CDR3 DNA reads TGTGCCAGCAGTCGTGTAACTAGCGGGAGGGCCGGTCAAGAGACCCAGTACTTC. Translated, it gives CASSRVTSGRAGQETQYF.

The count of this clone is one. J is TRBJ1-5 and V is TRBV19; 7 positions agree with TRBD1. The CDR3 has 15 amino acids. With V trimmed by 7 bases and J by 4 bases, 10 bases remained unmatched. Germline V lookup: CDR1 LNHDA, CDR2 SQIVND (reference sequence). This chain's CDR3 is CASTSGTAKNQPQHF. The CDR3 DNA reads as TGTGCCAGTACTTCCGGGACAGCCAAGAATCAGCCCCAGCATTTT.

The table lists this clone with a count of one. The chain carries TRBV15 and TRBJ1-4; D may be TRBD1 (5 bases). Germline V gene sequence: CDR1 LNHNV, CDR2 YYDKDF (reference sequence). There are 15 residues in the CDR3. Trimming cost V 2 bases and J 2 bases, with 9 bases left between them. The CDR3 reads CATSRQGQTNEKLFF. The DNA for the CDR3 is TGTGCCACCAGCAGACAGGGTCAGACTAATGAAAAACTGTTTTTT.

The CDR3 loop is CASSFTPGGDLDGYTF. CDR3 coding DNA: TGTGCCAGCAGTTTCACTCCAGGGGGCGATCTGGATGGCTACACCTTC. The gene calls are TRBV6-5 and TRBJ1-2, with 8 bases fitting TRBD1. V lost 4 bases, J lost 6 bases, and 13 bases stayed unmatched. This CDR3 is built from 16 residues. The germline gives CDR1 MNHEY, CDR2 SVGAGI.

The CDR3 DNA follows: TGTGCCAGCAGCGTAGGGGCAGCCAACTATGGCTACACCTTC. The encoded protein is CASSVGAANYGYTF. This chain uses TRBV9 with TRBJ1-2; D remains unclear. V lost 0 bases, J lost 2 bases, and 8 bases lay in between. The CDR3 is 14 residues long. The V gene's germline CDR1 is SGDLS and CDR2 YYNGEE.

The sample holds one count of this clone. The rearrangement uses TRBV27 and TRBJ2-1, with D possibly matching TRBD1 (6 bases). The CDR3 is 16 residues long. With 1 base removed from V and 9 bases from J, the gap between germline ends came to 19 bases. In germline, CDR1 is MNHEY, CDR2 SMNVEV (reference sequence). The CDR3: CASSLLQGPAIGEQFF. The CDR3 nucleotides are TGTGCCAGCAGTTTATTGCAGGGGCCCGCCATCGGTGAGCAGTTCTTC.

This CDR3 is CASSSGEPGASTDTQYF. The DNA for the CDR3 is TGTGCCAGCAGCTCCGGGGAGCCGGGTGCTAGCACAGATACGCAGTATTTT. This chain joins TRBV7-3 and TRBJ2-3; D is perhaps TRBD2 (5 bases). This CDR3 region has 17 residues. Per germline, CDR1 SGHTA and CDR2 FQGTGA. Trimming stripped 4 bases from V and 0 bases from J, with 17 bases between.

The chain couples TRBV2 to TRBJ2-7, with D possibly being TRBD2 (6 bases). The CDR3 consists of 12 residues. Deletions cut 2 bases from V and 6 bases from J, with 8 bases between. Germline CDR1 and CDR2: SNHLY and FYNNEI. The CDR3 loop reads CASSEPGAEQYF. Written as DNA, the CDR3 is TGTGCCAGCAGTGAACCGGGAGCCGAGCAGTACTTC.

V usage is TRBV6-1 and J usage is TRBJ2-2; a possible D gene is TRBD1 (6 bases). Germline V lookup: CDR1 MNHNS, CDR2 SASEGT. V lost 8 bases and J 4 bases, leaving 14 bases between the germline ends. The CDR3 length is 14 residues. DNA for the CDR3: TGTGCCAGCTCTGTGGGGGCGCTCACCGGGGAGCTGTTTTTT. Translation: CASSVGALTGELFF.

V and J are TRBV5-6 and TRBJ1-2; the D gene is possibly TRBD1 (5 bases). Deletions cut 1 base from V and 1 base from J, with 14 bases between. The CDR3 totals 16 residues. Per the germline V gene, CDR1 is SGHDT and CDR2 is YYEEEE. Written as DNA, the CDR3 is TGTGCCAGCAGCTTGATCAGGGCCCCGATTAACTATGGCTACACCTTC. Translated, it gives CASSLIRAPINYGYTF.

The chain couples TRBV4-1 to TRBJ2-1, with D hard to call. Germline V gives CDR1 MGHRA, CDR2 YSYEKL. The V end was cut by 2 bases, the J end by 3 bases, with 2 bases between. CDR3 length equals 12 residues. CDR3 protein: CASSQHYNEQFF. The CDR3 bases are TGCGCCAGCAGCCAACACTACAATGAGCAGTTCTTC.

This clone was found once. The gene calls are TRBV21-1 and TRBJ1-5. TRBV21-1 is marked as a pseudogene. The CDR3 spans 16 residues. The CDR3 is CASSKPSWRGNQPQHF. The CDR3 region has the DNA TGTGCCAGCAGCAAACCTTCCTGGAGGGGCAATCAGCCCCAGCATTTT.

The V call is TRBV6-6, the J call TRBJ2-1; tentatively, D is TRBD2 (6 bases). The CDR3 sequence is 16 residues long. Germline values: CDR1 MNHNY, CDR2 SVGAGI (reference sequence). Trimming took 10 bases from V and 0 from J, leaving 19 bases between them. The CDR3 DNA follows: TGTGCCACATTGGGGGGTAGCGTTAGCTCCTACAATGAGCAGTTCTTC. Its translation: CATLGGSVSSYNEQFF.

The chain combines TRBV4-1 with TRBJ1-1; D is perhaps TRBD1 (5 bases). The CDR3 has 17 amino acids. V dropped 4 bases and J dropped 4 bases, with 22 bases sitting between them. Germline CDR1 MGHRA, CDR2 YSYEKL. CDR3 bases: TGCGCCAGCAGCCCACGGGTCGGGGCCACGGGACTCACTGAAGCTTTCTTT. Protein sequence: CASSPRVGATGLTEAFF.

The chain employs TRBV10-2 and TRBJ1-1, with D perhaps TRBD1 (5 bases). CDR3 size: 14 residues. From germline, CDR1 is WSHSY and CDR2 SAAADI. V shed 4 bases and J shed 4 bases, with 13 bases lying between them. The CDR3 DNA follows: TGCGCCAGCAGTGGGGGGGGATGGGGCACTGAAGCTTTCTTT. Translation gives CASSGGGWGTEAFF.

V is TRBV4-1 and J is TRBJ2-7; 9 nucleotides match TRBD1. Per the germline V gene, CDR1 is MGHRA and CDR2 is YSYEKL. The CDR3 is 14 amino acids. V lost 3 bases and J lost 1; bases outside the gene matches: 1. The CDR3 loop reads CASSHDRGSYEQYF. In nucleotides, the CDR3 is TGCGCCAGCAGCCACGACAGGGGGTCCTACGAGCAGTACTTC.

CDR3 DNA: TGTGCCAGCAGGGCCCCTGAAGCTTTCTTT. Amino acid sequence: CASRAPEAFF. The chain has TRBV6-1 and TRBJ1-1; D is unresolved. Germline assignment: CDR1 MNHNS and CDR2 SASEGT. The CDR3 sequence is 10 residues long. V was shortened by 6 bases and J by 6 bases, with 5 bases between the two germline ends.

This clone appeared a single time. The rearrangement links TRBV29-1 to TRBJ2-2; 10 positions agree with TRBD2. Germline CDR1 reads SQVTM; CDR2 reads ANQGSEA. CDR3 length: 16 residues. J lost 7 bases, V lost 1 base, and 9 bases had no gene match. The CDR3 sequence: CSVEVQGLAVGGELFF. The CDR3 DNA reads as TGCAGCGTTGAAGTACAAGGACTAGCGGTCGGCGGGGAGCTGTTTTTT.

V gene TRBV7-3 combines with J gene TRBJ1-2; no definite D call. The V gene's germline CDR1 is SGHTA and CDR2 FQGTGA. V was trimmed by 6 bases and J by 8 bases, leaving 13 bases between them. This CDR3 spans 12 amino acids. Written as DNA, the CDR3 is TGTGCCAGCAGTCATGTGGGAGAGGGCTACACCTTC. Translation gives CASSHVGEGYTF. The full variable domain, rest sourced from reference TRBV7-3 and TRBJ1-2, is GAGVSQTPSNKVTEKGKYVELRCDPISGHTALYWYRQSLGQGPEFLIYFQGTGAADDSGLPNDRFFAVRPEGSVSTLKIQRTERGDSAVYLCASSHVGEGYTFGSGTRLTVV.

CDR3 nucleotides: TGTGCCAGCAGCCCCTCCGGCAGGGGGCGTTTTAATGAGCAGTTCTTC. Amino acids: CASSPSGRGRFNEQFF. The J gene is TRBJ2-1, the V gene TRBV13; 8 bases map to TRBD1. The CDR3 length is 16 residues. J was trimmed by 7 bases and V by 5 bases; bases with no gene match: 13. CDR1 and CDR2 from the germline V gene are PRHDT and FYEKMQ (reference sequence).

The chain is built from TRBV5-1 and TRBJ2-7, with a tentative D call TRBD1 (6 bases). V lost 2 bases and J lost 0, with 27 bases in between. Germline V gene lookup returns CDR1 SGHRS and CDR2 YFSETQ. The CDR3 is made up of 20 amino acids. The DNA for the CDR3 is TGCGCCAGCAGCTTCGGGGCCACATCAGGATGGGGACAAAGCTCCTACGAGCAGTACTTC. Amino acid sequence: CASSFGATSGWGQSSYEQYF.

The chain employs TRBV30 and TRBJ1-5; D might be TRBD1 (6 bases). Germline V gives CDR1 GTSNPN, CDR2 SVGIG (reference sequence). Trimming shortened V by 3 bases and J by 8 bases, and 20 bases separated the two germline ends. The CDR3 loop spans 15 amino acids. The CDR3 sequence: CAWSQSRGGGEPQHF. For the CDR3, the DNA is TGTGCCTGGAGCCAAAGCCGCGGGGGCGGGGAGCCCCAGCATTTT.

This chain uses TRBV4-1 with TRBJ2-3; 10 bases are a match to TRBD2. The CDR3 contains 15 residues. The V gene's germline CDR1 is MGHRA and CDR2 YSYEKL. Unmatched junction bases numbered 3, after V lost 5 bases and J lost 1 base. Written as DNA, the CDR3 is TGCGCCAGCAGCGATGGACTAGCGGGCACAGATACGCAGTATTTT. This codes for CASSDGLAGTDTQYF.

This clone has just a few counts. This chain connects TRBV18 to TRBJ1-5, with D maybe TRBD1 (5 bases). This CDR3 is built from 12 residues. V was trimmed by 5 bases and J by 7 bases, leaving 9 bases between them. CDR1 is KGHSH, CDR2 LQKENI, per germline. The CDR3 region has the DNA TGTGCCAGCTCAGACGGGGGGCAGCCCCAGCATTTT. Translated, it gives CASSDGGQPQHF.

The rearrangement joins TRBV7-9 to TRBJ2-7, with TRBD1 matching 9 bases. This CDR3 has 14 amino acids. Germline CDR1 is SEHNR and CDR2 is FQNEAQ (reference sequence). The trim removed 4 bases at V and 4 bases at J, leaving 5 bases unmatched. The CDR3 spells CASSSGQGFYEQYF. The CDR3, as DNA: TGTGCCAGCAGCTCAGGACAGGGGTTTTACGAGCAGTACTTC.

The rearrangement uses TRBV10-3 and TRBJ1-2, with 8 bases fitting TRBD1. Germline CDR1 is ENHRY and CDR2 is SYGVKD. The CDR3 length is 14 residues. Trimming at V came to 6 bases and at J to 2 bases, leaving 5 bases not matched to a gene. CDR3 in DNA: TGTGCCATCAGATCAGGGGGCGGGAACTATGGCTACACCTTC. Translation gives CAIRSGGGNYGYTF.

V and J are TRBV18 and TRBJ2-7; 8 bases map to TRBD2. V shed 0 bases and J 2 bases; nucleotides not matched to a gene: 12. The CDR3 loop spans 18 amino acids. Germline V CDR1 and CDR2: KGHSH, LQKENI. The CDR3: CASSPPASGFRGAYEQYF. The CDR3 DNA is TGTGCCAGCTCACCACCGGCTAGCGGGTTCCGCGGGGCCTACGAGCAGTACTTC.

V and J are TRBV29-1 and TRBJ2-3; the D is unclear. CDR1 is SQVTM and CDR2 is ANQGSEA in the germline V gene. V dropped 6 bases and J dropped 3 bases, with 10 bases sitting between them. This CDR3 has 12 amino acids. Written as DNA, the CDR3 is TGCAGCGTCAACCCCGGGACAGATACGCAGTATTTT. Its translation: CSVNPGTDTQYF.

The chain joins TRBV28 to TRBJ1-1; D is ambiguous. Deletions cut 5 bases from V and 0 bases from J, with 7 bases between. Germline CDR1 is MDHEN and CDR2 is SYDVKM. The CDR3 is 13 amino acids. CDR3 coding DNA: TGTGCCAGCAGTAATCGGGTGAACACTGAAGCTTTCTTT. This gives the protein CASSNRVNTEAFF.